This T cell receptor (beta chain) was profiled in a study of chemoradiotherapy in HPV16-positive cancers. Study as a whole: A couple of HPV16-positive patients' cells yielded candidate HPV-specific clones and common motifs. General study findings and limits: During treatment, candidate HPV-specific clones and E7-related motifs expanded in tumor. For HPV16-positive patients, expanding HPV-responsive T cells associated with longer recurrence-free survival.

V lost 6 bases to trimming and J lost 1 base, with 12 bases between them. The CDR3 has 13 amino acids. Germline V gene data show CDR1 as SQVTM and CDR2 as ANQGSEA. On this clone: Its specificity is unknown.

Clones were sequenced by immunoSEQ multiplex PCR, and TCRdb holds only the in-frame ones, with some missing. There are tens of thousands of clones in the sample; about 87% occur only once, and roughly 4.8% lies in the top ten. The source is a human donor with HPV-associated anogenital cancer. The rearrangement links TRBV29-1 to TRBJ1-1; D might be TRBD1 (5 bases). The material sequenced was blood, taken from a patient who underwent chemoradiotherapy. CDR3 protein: CSVARDPNTEAFF. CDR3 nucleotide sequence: TGCAGCGTGGCCCGGGACCCGAACACTGAAGCTTTCTTT.